Below, 22 T cell receptor beta chains from the same sample are listed, as sequenced in a study of T cell clones after liver transplantation. TCRdb keeps only in-frame clones here, not all; method: immunoSEQ multiplex PCR. In the table there are more than 70,000 clones, roughly 85% of which are singletons. The sequences come from CD4+ T cells from blood, collected at the 22-month timepoint. Receptors originate from a human patient who received a liver transplant. Part of the T cells may come from the graft donor.

This clone was recorded a few times. This CDR3 is also generated by other DNA sequences in the sample. The chain is built from TRBV20-1 and TRBJ2-7, with unresolved D. The V end lost 0 bases, the J end lost 3 bases, and 3 bases lay between the germline ends. The CDR3 loop spans 11 amino acids. The germline V gene encodes CDR1 DFQATT and CDR2 SNEGSKA (reference sequence). The CDR3 region has the DNA TGCAGTGCTAGAGATAGCTACGAGCAGTACTTC. Amino acid sequence: CSARDSYEQYF.

V is TRBV5-1 and J is TRBJ2-2; maybe TRBD1 (6 bases). Trimming pared 6 bases from V and 1 base from J, leaving 10 bases between. The germline V gene has CDR1 SGHRS and CDR2 YFSETQ. The length of the CDR3 is 14 residues. CDR3 region: CASKGVRNTGELFF. CDR3 nucleotides: TGCGCCAGCAAGGGGGTGAGGAACACCGGGGAGCTGTTTTTT.

The V and J genes are TRBV6-5 and TRBJ2-7; 9 bases map to TRBD2. This CDR3 is built from 15 residues. The J segment lost 5 bases and the V segment lost 6 bases, leaving 11 bases of the junction unmatched. Germline V gives CDR1 MNHEY, CDR2 SVGAGI. The CDR3 bases are TGTGCCAGCAGGCCTACCGGGACTAGCATCCACGAGCAGTACTTC. It yields the protein CASRPTGTSIHEQYF.

The chain combines TRBV6-1 with TRBJ1-5; 9 bases line up with TRBD1. CDR3 length: 15 residues. CDR1 is MNHNS and CDR2 is SASEGT in the germline V gene. V was clipped by 7 bases and J by 3 bases; unmatched bases: 7. CDR3 nucleotide sequence: TGTGCCAGCATTACAGGGGGCTGGAACAATCAGCCCCAGCATTTT. It is translated as CASITGGWNNQPQHF.

This chain connects TRBV7-2 to TRBJ2-7; 12 bases align to TRBD2. The V gene end was trimmed by 5 bases and the J gene end by 6 bases; junction bases not matched to a gene: 8. This CDR3 has 15 amino acids. The germline V gene has CDR1 SGHTA and CDR2 FQGNSA. CDR3 bases: TGTGCCAGCAGCCCGTTGACTAGCGGGAGTGTCGAGCAGTACTTC. Protein sequence: CASSPLTSGSVEQYF.

This clone has only one observation. The V call is TRBV6-1, the J call TRBJ2-3; a possible D gene is TRBD2 (6 bases). The ends were cut back, 6 bases at V and 1 base at J, with 14 bases in the middle. This CDR3 has 15 residues. Germline V gives CDR1 MNHNS, CDR2 SASEGT. CDR3 in DNA: TGTGCCAGCAGAAGCCTCTCGGGGGGCACAGATACGCAGTATTTT. Protein product: CASRSLSGGTDTQYF.

This chain connects TRBV2 to TRBJ2-1, with 7 positions matching TRBD1. Germline CDR1 and CDR2: SNHLY and FYNNEI. The CDR3 consists of 10 residues. J gave up 12 bases and V 9 bases, and 5 bases lay outside the gene matches. CDR3 coding DNA: TGTGCCAGTCAGCAGGGGGTGCAGTTCTTC. It encodes CASQQGVQFF.

The chain carries TRBV6-5 and TRBJ2-3; TRBD2 aligns across 8 bases. CDR1 and CDR2 from the germline V gene are MNHEY and SVGAGI. The V segment lost 6 bases and the J segment 5 bases; nucleotides outside the gene matches: 10. The CDR3 is 15 amino acids. CDR3 in amino acids: CASRPGRGVEDTQYF. CDR3 DNA: TGTGCCAGCAGACCAGGGCGGGGGGTTGAAGATACGCAGTATTTT.

J is TRBJ2-7 and V is TRBV5-1; D is unclear. Trimming stripped 3 bases from V and 4 bases from J, with 14 bases between. CDR3 length: 14 residues. CDR1 and CDR2 (germline): SGHRS, YFSETQ. CDR3 protein: CASSSHEGLYEQYF. CDR3 bases: TGCGCCAGCAGCTCCCATGAAGGGTTGTACGAGCAGTACTTC.

This clone was seen only a few times. The rearrangement uses TRBV28 and TRBJ1-2; tentatively, D is TRBD1 (5 bases). The CDR3 is made up of 14 amino acids. V dropped 7 bases and J dropped 5 bases, with 17 bases sitting between them. CDR1 is MDHEN, CDR2 SYDVKM, per germline. The CDR3 DNA reads as TGTGCCAGCACCGACCCGACTCAGGGATATGGCTACACCTTC. Protein sequence: CASTDPTQGYGYTF.

The gene calls are TRBV4-2 and TRBJ1-4, with D possibly being TRBD1 (5 bases). With 4 bases removed from V and 8 bases from J, the gap between germline ends came to 11 bases. From germline, CDR1 is LGHNA and CDR2 YNFKEQ. This CDR3 has 13 amino acids. The CDR3 DNA reads TGTGCCAGCAGCCTCACGGGGGGGGAAAAACTGTTTTTT. Its protein is CASSLTGGEKLFF.

This chain connects TRBV5-6 to TRBJ1-1; 7 bases map to TRBD1. Germline CDR1 reads SGHDT; CDR2 reads YYEEEE. CDR3 length equals 14 residues. V shed 4 bases, J shed 1 base, and the junction held 4 bases outside the gene matches. CDR3 sequence (DNA): TGTGCCAGCAGCCGGGACAGACAGAACACTGAAGCTTTCTTT. As protein: CASSRDRQNTEAFF.

The chain combines TRBV9 with TRBJ1-3; D might be TRBD1 (6 bases). Deletions cut 0 bases from V and 7 bases from J, with 11 bases between. Per germline, CDR1 SGDLS and CDR2 YYNGEE. The CDR3 has 14 amino acids. The CDR3 is CASSVGGAENTIYF. The CDR3 DNA is TGTGCCAGCAGCGTAGGGGGGGCGGAGAACACCATATATTTT.

The chain combines TRBV13 with TRBJ2-3; 7 positions agree with TRBD2. The CDR3 has 15 residues. The junction had 11 bases not matched to a gene; V was cut back by 8 bases and J by 3 bases. Germline CDR1 PRHDT, CDR2 FYEKMQ (reference sequence). CDR3 DNA: TGTGCCAGCGCAGTGGGGAGGGCTGGGACAGATACGCAGTATTTT. Translation gives CASAVGRAGTDTQYF.

In its sample, this clone was seen a few times. The J gene is TRBJ1-1, the V gene TRBV9; no clear D. CDR3 length: 13 amino acids. Germline V gene data show CDR1 as SGDLS and CDR2 as YYNGEE. V lost 0 bases to trimming and J lost 1 base, with 4 bases between them. CDR3 sequence (DNA): TGTGCCAGCAGCGTAGGGTCGAACACTGAAGCTTTCTTT. Its translation: CASSVGSNTEAFF.

The chain links TRBV4-2 to TRBJ1-2, with D unclear. There are 14 residues in the CDR3. Per the germline V gene, CDR1 is LGHNA and CDR2 is YNFKEQ. V lost 0 bases and J 5 bases, leaving 10 bases between the germline ends. This CDR3 is CASSQDTGWYGYTF. The CDR3 DNA is TGTGCCAGCAGCCAAGATACGGGATGGTATGGCTACACCTTC.

The chain carries TRBV4-2 and TRBJ2-3; D might be TRBD1 or TRBD2, each matching 5 bases. Germline V gene lookup returns CDR1 LGHNA and CDR2 YNFKEQ. Trimming took 0 bases from V and 13 from J, leaving 11 bases between them. This CDR3 contains 12 residues. The CDR3 protein is CASSQDLGVEYF. DNA of the CDR3: TGTGCCAGCAGCCAAGATCTGGGGGTTGAGTATTTT.

V gene TRBV5-1 combines with J gene TRBJ1-1; 8 nucleotides agree with TRBD1. V gave up 8 bases and J gave up 6 bases; unmatched junction bases: 12. There are 14 residues in the CDR3. Per germline, CDR1 SGHRS and CDR2 YFSETQ. This chain's CDR3 is CASRPQGAPAEAFF. CDR3 DNA sequence: TGCGCCAGTCGACCTCAGGGGGCGCCGGCTGAAGCTTTCTTT.

The CDR3 sequence: CASSVSGRRNEQFF. CDR3 DNA: TGTGCCAGCAGTGTGAGCGGGAGGCGGAATGAGCAGTTCTTC. The rearrangement joins TRBV6-1 to TRBJ2-1; TRBD2 agrees at 9 bases. CDR1 MNHNS and CDR2 SASEGT come from the germline V gene. The V segment lost 4 bases and the J segment 7 bases; nucleotides outside the gene matches: 5. The CDR3 has 14 amino acids.

This clone was seen a handful of times. The rearrangement joins TRBV5-1 to TRBJ2-4; TRBD2 aligns across 9 bases. Per the germline V gene, CDR1 is SGHRS and CDR2 is YFSETQ. The CDR3 consists of 14 residues. With 0 bases clipped from V and 5 bases from J, the junction kept 0 bases outside the gene matches. The CDR3 DNA reads TGCGCCAGCAGCTTGGGACTAGCGGAAAACATTCAGTACTTC. The encoded protein is CASSLGLAENIQYF. The whole variable domain, remainder taken from reference TRBV5-1 and TRBJ2-4, is KAGVTQTPRYLIKTRGQQVTLSCSPISGHRSVSWYQQTPGQGLQFLFEYFSETQRNKGNFPGRFSGRQFSNSRSEMNVSTLELGDSALYLCASSLGLAENIQYFGAGTRLSVL.

The CDR3 sequence is CASSEVGRPATNEKLFF. The DNA for the CDR3 is TGTGCCAGCAGTGAAGTCGGCAGGCCTGCAACTAATGAAAAACTGTTTTTT. This chain uses TRBV6-1 with TRBJ1-4; D call uncertain. Trimming shortened V by 1 base and J by 0 bases, and 12 bases separated the two germline ends. The CDR3 consists of 17 residues. Germline V gene data show CDR1 as MNHNS and CDR2 as SASEGT.

The chain carries TRBV6-1 and TRBJ1-1; D gene uncertain. The CDR3 runs to 14 residues. Germline values: CDR1 MNHNS, CDR2 SASEGT. Trimming stripped 4 bases from V and 1 base from J, with 10 bases between. The CDR3 spells CASSVGRTNTEAFF. The CDR3 DNA is TGTGCCAGCAGTGTCGGGCGGACGAACACTGAAGCTTTCTTT.